A selection of T cell receptor beta chains follows, all from one sample in a study of blood T cell repertoires in COVID-19. Assay: immunoSEQ multiplex PCR; the TCRdb copy retains only in-frame clones and omits some. The sample yields hundreds of thousands of clones, 80% to 90% seen once. Material: peripheral blood. These receptor sequences come from a woman aged 18-30 years with acute or convalescent COVID-19. The CDR3 runs from the conserved cysteine through the conserved F or W. D genes are given only for firm matches. Clone size is given for some rows only: seen once, a few or many times, or a class if the clone is expanded.

v_call: TRBV10-3; d_call: TRBD2; j_call: TRBJ2-3; clone_size: NA; cdr3_nt: TGTGCCACCGACTCACCCCTAGCGGGGGGGCCGGATACGCAGTATTTT; cdr3_aa: CATDSPLAGGPDTQYF
v_call: TRBV18; d_call: TRBD1; j_call: TRBJ1-6; clone_size: NA; cdr3_nt: TGTGCCAGCTCACCGTCGGACAGGGGAACACCCCTCCACTTT; cdr3_aa: CASSPSDRGTPLHF
v_call: TRBV7-9; d_call: NA; j_call: TRBJ1-1; clone_size: once; cdr3_nt: TGTGCCAGCAGCTCGGTCGGAGCTTTCTTT; cdr3_aa: CASSSVGAFF
v_call: TRBV5-8; d_call: TRBD1; j_call: TRBJ2-7; clone_size: NA; cdr3_nt: TGTGCCAGCAGCGCCGACCGACAGGGTCTCTACGAGCAGTACTTC; cdr3_aa: CASSADRQGLYEQYF
v_call: TRBV9; d_call: NA; j_call: TRBJ2-7; clone_size: once; cdr3_nt: TGTGCCAGCAGCCGAACAGGGAACGAGCAGTACTTC; cdr3_aa: CASSRTGNEQYF
v_call: TRBV2; d_call: NA; j_call: TRBJ1-2; clone_size: NA; cdr3_nt: TGTGCCAGCAGTGATACCACGACAGGCTATGGCTACACCTTC; cdr3_aa: CASSDTTTGYGYTF
v_call: TRBV30; d_call: TRBD1; j_call: TRBJ1-4; clone_size: NA; cdr3_nt: TGTGCCTGGACAGGTGCAGGGGGGGAAAAACTGTTTTTT; cdr3_aa: CAWTGAGGEKLFF
v_call: TRBV7-3; d_call: NA; j_call: TRBJ1-2; clone_size: once; cdr3_nt: TGTGCCAGCAGTCTACAGGCGAACTATGGCTACACCTTC; cdr3_aa: CASSLQANYGYTF
v_call: TRBV7-9; d_call: NA; j_call: TRBJ1-1; clone_size: NA; cdr3_nt: TGTGCCAGCAGCCCTGCGGTGGGTAACACTGAAGCTTTCTTT; cdr3_aa: CASSPAVGNTEAFF
v_call: TRBV6-2/TRBV6-3; d_call: NA; j_call: TRBJ2-7; clone_size: NA; cdr3_nt: TGTGCCAGCAGTCCCGGGTCCAAGAACTACGAGCAGTACTTC; cdr3_aa: CASSPGSKNYEQYF
v_call: TRBV2; d_call: NA; j_call: TRBJ1-2; clone_size: NA; cdr3_nt: TGTGCCAGCATAGAGACTTACTATGGCTACACCTTC; cdr3_aa: CASIETYYGYTF
v_call: TRBV19; d_call: TRBD1; j_call: TRBJ2-7; clone_size: NA; cdr3_nt: TGTGCCAGTAGTCTTACCACAGGGGGCTACGAGCAGTACTTC; cdr3_aa: CASSLTTGGYEQYF
v_call: TRBV7-8; d_call: TRBD1; j_call: TRBJ1-3; clone_size: once; cdr3_nt: TGTGCCAGCAGCACCGGACAGGACTCTGGAAACACCATATATTTT; cdr3_aa: CASSTGQDSGNTIYF
v_call: TRBV5-1; d_call: TRBD1; j_call: TRBJ2-5; clone_size: NA; cdr3_nt: TGCGCCAGCAGCTTCGCGCCCACAGGGGCTGGAGAGACCCAGTACTTC; cdr3_aa: CASSFAPTGAGETQYF
v_call: TRBV6-2/TRBV6-3; d_call: NA; j_call: TRBJ2-1; clone_size: NA; cdr3_nt: TGTGCCAGCAGTTACGGGGGGTATCCATACAATGAGCAGTTCTTC; cdr3_aa: CASSYGGYPYNEQFF
v_call: TRBV24-1; d_call: NA; j_call: TRBJ1-2; clone_size: NA; cdr3_nt: TGTGCCACCAGTGAGCAGGTTAACTATGGCTACACCTTC; cdr3_aa: CATSEQVNYGYTF
v_call: TRBV27; d_call: TRBD1; j_call: TRBJ1-6; clone_size: NA; cdr3_nt: TGTGCCAGCAGTTTATGGGCGGACAGGAGAAATTCACCCCTCCACTTT; cdr3_aa: CASSLWADRRNSPLHF
v_call: TRBV9; d_call: TRBD1; j_call: TRBJ1-2; clone_size: NA; cdr3_nt: TGTGCCAGCAGCACCGGACAGGGTAGCTATGGCTACACCTTC; cdr3_aa: CASSTGQGSYGYTF
v_call: TRBV6-1; d_call: NA; j_call: TRBJ1-5; clone_size: NA; cdr3_nt: TGTGCCAGCAGTGAAGGATACAGGGACGGACAGCCCCAGCATTTT; cdr3_aa: CASSEGYRDGQPQHF
v_call: TRBV19; d_call: NA; j_call: TRBJ2-2; clone_size: NA; cdr3_nt: TGTGCCAGTACCCCCCCTGGGGGGGGCTACACCGGGGAGCTGTTTTTT; cdr3_aa: CASTPPGGGYTGELFF
v_call: TRBV5-4; d_call: NA; j_call: TRBJ1-4; clone_size: NA; cdr3_nt: TGTGCCAGCAGCTTGTCATCCAGTCGTAATGAAAAACTGTTTTTT; cdr3_aa: CASSLSSSRNEKLFF
v_call: TRBV7-9; d_call: TRBD1; j_call: TRBJ1-2; clone_size: NA; cdr3_nt: TGTGCCAGCAGCTCGCCGACAGGGATTTACTATAGCTACACCTTC; cdr3_aa: CASSSPTGIYYSYTF